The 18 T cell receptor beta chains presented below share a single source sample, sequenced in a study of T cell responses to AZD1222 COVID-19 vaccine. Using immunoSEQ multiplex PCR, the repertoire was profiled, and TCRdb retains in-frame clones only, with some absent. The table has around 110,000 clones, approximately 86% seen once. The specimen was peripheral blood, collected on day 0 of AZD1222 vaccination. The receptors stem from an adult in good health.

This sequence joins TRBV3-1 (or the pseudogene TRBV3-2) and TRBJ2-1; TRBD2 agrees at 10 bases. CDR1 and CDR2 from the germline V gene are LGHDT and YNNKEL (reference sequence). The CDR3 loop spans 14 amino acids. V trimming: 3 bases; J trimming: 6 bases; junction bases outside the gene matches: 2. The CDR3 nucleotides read TGTGCCAGCAGCCACAGCGGGGGGGCCAATGAGCAGTTCTTC. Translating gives CASSHSGGANEQFF.

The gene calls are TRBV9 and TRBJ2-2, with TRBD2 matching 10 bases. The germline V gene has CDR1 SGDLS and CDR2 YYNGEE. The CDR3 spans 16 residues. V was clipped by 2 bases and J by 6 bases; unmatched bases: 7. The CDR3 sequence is CASSVTSGASAGELFF. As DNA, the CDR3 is TGTGCCAGCAGCGTTACTAGCGGGGCAAGCGCCGGGGAGCTGTTTTTT.

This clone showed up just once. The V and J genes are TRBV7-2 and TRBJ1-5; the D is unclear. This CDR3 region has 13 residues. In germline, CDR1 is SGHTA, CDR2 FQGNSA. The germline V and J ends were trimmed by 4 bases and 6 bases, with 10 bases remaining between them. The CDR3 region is CASSSDRGQPQHF. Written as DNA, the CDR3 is TGTGCCAGCAGCTCAGACCGAGGTCAGCCCCAGCATTTT.

The CDR3 reads CASSLWGTSGSSTDTQYF. CDR3 sequence (DNA): TGTGCCAGCAGCTTATGGGGGACTAGCGGGAGTAGCACAGATACGCAGTATTTT. V and J are TRBV7-2 and TRBJ2-3; TRBD2 matches at 14 bases. CDR1 SGHTA and CDR2 FQGNSA come from the germline V gene. The CDR3 contains 18 residues. The trim removed 2 bases at V and 0 bases at J, leaving 4 bases unmatched.

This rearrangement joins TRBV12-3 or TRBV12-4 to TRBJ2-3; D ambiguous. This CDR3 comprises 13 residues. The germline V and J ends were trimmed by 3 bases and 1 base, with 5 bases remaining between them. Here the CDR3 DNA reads TGTGCCAGCAGTTTTGTAGGCACAGATACGCAGTATTTT. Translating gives CASSFVGTDTQYF.

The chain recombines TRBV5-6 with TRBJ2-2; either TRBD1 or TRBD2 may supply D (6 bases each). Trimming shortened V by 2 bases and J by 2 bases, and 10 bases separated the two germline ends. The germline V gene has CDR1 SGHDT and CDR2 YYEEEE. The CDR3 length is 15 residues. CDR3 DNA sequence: TGTGCCAGCAGCTTTTGGGGGGCTAACACCGGGGAGCTGTTTTTT. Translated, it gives CASSFWGANTGELFF. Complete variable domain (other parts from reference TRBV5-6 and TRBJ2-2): DAGVTQSPTHLIKTRGQQVTLRCSPKSGHDTVSWYQQALGQGPQFIFQYYEEEERQRGNFPDRFSGHQFPNYSSELNVNALLLGDSALYLCASSFWGANTGELFFGEGSRLTVL.

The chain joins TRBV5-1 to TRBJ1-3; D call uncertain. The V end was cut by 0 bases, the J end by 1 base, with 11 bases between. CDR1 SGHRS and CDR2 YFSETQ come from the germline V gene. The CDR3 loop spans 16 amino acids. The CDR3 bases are TGCGCCAGCAGCTTGGGGGCCGACGGGTCTGGAAACACCATATATTTT. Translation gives CASSLGADGSGNTIYF.

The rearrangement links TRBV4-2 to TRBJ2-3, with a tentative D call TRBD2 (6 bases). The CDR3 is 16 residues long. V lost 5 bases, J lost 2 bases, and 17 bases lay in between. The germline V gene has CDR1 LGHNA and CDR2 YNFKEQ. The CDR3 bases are TGTGCCAGCAGCAACCTAGCGCTAGGGGACACAGATACGCAGTATTTT. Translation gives CASSNLALGDTDTQYF.

The DNA for the CDR3 is TGTGCCAGCAGCACATCATTAAAGGGCAATGAGCAGTTCTTC. Encoded protein: CASSTSLKGNEQFF. The gene calls are TRBV7-3 and TRBJ2-1; D gene uncertain. With 5 bases removed from V and 6 bases from J, the gap between germline ends came to 14 bases. Germline V lookup: CDR1 SGHTA, CDR2 FQGTGA. This CDR3 has 14 amino acids.

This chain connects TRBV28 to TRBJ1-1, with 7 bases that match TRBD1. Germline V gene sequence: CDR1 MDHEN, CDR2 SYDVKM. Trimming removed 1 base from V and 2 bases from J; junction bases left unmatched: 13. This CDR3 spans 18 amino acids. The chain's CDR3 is CASSLSRQGGRVNTEAFF. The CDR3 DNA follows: TGTGCCAGCAGTTTATCGAGACAGGGTGGGAGGGTAAACACTGAAGCTTTCTTT.

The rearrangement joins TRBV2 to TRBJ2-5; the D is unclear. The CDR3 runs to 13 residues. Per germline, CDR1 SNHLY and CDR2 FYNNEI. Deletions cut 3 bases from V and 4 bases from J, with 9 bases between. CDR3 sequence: CASSERPPETQYF. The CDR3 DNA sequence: TGTGCCAGCAGTGAGAGGCCCCCAGAGACCCAGTACTTC.

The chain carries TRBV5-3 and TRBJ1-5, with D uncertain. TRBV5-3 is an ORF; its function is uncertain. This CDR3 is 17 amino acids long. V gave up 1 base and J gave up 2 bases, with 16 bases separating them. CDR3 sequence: CARSLKGATMGNQPQHF. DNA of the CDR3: TGTGCCAGAAGCTTGAAGGGCGCTACCATGGGCAATCAGCCCCAGCATTTT.

CDR3 loop: CAWKALQGRGEQYF. The CDR3, as DNA: TGTGCCTGGAAGGCGTTACAGGGACGAGGCGAGCAGTACTTC. This chain connects TRBV30 to TRBJ2-7, with TRBD1 as a possible D gene (6 bases). V lost 4 bases and J 6 bases, leaving 19 bases between the germline ends. The CDR3 sequence is 14 residues long. CDR1 and CDR2 from the germline V gene are GTSNPN and SVGIG (reference sequence).

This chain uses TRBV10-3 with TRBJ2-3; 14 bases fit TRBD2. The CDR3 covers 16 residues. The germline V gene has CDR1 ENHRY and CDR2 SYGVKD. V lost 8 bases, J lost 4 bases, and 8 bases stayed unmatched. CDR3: CAISPGLAGGSDTQYF. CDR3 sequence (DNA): TGTGCCATCTCTCCCGGACTAGCGGGAGGCTCAGATACGCAGTATTTT.

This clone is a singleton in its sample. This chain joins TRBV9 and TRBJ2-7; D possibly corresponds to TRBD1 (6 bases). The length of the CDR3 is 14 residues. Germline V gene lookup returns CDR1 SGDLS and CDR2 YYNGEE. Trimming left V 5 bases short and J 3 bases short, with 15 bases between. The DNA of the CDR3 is TGTGCCAGCAGTTCTACAGGGAAAGGCTACGAGCAGTACTTC. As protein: CASSSTGKGYEQYF.

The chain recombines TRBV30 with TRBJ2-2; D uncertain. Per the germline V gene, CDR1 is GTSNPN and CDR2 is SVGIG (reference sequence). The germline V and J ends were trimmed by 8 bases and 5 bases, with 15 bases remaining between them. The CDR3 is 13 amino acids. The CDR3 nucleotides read TGTGCCCGGCAATCGAGTAGAACCGGGGAGCTGTTTTTT. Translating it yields CARQSSRTGELFF.

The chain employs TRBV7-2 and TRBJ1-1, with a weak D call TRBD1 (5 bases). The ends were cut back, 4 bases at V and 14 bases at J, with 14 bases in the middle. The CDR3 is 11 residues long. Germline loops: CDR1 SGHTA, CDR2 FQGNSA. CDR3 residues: CASSSGLKVFF. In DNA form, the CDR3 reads TGTGCCAGCAGCTCGGGACTAAAGGTGTTCTTT.

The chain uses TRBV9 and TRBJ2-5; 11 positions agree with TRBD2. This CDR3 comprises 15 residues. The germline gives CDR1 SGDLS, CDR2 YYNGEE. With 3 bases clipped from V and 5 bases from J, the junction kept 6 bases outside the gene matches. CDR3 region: CASSDSGGARETQYF. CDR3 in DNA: TGTGCCAGCAGCGATAGCGGGGGGGCTAGGGAGACCCAGTACTTC.